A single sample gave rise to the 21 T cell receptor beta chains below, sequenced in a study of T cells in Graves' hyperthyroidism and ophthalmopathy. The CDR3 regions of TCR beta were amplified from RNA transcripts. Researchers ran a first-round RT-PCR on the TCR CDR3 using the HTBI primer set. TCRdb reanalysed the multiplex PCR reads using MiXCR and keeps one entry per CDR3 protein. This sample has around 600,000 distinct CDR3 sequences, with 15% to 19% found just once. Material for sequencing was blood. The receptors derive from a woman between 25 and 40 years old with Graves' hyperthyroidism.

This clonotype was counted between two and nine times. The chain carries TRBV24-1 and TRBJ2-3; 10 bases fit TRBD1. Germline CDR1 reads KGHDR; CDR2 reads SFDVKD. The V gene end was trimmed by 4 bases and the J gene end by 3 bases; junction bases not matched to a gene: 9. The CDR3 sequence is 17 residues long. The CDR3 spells CATSDPTGGLSTDTQYF. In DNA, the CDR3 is TGTGCCACCAGTGACCCGACAGGGGGCCTGAGTACAGATACGCAGTATTTT.

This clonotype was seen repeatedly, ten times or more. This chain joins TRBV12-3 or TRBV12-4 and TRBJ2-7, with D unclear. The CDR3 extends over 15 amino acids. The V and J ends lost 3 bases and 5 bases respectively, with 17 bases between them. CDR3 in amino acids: CASSFNQRPADEQYF. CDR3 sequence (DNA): TGTGCCAGCAGTTTCAACCAGCGCCCAGCCGACGAGCAGTACTTC.

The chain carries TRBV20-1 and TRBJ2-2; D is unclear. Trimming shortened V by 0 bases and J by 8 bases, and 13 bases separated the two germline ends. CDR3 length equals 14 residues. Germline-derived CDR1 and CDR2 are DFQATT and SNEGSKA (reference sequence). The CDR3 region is CSARDGPAWGELFF. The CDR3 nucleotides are TGCAGTGCTAGAGATGGGCCGGCTTGGGGGGAGCTGTTTTTT.

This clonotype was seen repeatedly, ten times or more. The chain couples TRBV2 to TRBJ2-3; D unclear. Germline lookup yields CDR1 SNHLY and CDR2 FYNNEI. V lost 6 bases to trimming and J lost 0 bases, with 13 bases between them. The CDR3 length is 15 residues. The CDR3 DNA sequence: TGTGCCAGCAGGGTACAGAAAACTAGCACAGATACGCAGTATTTT. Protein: CASRVQKTSTDTQYF.

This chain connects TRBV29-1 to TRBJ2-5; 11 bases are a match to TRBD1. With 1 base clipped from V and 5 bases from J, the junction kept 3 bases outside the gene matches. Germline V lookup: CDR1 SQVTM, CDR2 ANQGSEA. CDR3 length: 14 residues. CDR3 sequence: CSVEGTGGGETQYF. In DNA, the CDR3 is TGCAGCGTTGAAGGGACAGGGGGCGGTGAGACCCAGTACTTC.

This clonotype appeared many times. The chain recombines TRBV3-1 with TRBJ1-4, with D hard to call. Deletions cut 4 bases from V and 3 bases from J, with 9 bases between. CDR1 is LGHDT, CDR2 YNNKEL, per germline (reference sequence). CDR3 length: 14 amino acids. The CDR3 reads CASSRWASNEKLFF. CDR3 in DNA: TGTGCCAGCAGCCGTTGGGCATCTAATGAAAAACTGTTTTTT.

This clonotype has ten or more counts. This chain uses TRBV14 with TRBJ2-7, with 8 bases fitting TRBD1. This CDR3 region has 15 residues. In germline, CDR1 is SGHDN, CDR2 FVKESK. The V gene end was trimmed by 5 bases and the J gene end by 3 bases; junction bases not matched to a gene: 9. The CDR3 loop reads CASSSRDRSFYEQYF. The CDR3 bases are TGTGCCAGCAGCTCACGGGACAGGTCCTTCTACGAGCAGTACTTC.

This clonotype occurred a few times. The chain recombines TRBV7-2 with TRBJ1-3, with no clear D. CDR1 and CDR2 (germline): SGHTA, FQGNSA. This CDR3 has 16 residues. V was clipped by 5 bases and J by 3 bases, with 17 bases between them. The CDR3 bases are TGTGCCAGCAGCCATTTGCAGGACTTAATTGGAAACACCATATATTTT. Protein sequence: CASSHLQDLIGNTIYF.

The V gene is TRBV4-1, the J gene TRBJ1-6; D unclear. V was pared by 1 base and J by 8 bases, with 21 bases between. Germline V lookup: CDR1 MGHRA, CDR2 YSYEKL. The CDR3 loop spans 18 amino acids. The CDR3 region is CASSQVVTLRSRDSPLHF. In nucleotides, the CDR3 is TGCGCCAGCAGCCAAGTAGTAACGCTTAGATCTCGCGATTCACCCCTCCACTTT.

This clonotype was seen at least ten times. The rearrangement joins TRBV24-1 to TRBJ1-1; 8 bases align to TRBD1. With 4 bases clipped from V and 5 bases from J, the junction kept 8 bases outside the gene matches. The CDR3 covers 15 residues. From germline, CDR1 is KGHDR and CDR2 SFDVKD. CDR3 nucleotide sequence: TGTGCCACCAGTGAAAGGACAGGGCGAAATACTGAAGCTTTCTTT. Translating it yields CATSERTGRNTEAFF.

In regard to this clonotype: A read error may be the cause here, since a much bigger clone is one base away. The CDR3 region has the DNA TGTGCCGGTAGTGGTCGGGTAGCGGGAGTTTTCAATGAGCAGTTCTTC. Its translation: CAGSGRVAGVFNEQFF. This rearrangement joins TRBV19 to TRBJ2-1; 9 bases are shared with TRBD2. The germline V gene has CDR1 LNHDA and CDR2 SQIVND (reference sequence). This CDR3 comprises 16 residues.

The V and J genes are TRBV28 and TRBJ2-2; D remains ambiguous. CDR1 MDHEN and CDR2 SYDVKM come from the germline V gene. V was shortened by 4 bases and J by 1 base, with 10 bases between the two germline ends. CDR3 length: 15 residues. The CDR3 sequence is CASSSQDGNTGELFF. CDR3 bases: TGTGCCAGCAGTTCCCAGGATGGGAACACCGGGGAGCTGTTTTTT.

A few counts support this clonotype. CDR3 sequence: CASSLYRTQSSYNEQFF. For the CDR3, the DNA is TGTGCCAGCAGCCTCTATCGGACCCAGTCCTCCTACAATGAGCAGTTCTTC. The chain uses TRBV3-1 and TRBJ2-1, with no clear D. Trimming shortened V by 4 bases and J by 0 bases, and 16 bases separated the two germline ends. CDR1 is LGHDT, CDR2 YNNKEL, per germline (reference sequence). This CDR3 is built from 17 residues.

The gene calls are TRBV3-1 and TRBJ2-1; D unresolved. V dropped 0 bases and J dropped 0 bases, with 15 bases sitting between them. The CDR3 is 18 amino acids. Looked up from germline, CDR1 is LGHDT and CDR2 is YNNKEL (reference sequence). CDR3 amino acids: CASSQDRYVESSYNEQFF. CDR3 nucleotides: TGTGCCAGCAGCCAAGATCGGTATGTGGAGAGCTCCTACAATGAGCAGTTCTTC.

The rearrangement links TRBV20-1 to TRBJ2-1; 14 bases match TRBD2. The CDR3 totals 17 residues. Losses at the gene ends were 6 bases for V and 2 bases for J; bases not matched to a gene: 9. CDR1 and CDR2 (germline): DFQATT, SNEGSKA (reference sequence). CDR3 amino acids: CSAFGGLAGDPYNEQFF. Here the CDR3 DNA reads TGCAGTGCGTTCGGGGGACTAGCGGGAGACCCCTACAATGAGCAGTTCTTC.

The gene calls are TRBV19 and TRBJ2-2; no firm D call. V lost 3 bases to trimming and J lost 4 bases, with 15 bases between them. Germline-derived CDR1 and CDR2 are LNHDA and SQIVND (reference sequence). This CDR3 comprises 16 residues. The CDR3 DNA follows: TGTGCCAGTAGTATGACCTTCGAAAGGTCCACCGGGGAGCTGTTTTTT. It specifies CASSMTFERSTGELFF.

The CDR3 loop reads CASGPQGGVANYGYTF. CDR3 coding DNA: TGTGCCAGCGGCCCCCAGGGGGGGGTAGCTAACTATGGCTACACCTTC. The chain uses TRBV2 and TRBJ1-2, with TRBD1 identical over 7 bases. With V trimmed by 8 bases and J by 0 bases, 12 bases remained unmatched. The CDR3 extends over 16 amino acids. The germline gives CDR1 SNHLY, CDR2 FYNNEI.

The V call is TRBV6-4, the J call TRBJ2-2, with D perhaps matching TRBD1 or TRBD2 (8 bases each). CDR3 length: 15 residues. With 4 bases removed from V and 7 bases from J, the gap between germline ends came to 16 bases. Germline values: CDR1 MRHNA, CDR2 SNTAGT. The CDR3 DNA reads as TGTGCCAGCAGTGTTGATAGCGGGACAGGCGGGGAGCTGTTTTTT. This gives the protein CASSVDSGTGGELFF.

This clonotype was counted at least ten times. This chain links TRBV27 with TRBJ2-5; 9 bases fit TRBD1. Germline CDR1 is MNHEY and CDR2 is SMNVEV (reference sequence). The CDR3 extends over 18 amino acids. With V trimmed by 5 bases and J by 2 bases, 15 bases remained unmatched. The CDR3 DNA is TGTGCCAGCAGTCCCCGGACAGGGGAGCGTGGAACACAAGAGACCCAGTACTTC. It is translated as CASSPRTGERGTQETQYF.

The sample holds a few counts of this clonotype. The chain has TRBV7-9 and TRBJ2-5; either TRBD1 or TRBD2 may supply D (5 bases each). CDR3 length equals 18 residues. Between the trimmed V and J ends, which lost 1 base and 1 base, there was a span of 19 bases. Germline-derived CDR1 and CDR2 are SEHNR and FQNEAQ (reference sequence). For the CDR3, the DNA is TGTGCCAGCAGCTTAGAACGGTTTGGGGGACGTATCCAAGAGACCCAGTACTTC. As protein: CASSLERFGGRIQETQYF.

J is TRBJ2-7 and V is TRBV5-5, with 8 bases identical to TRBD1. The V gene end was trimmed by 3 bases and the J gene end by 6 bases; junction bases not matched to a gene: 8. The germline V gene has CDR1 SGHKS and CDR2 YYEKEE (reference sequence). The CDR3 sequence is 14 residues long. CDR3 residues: CASSSPDRASEQYF. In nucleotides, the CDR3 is TGTGCCAGCAGCTCACCGGACAGGGCAAGCGAGCAGTACTTC.